This T cell receptor beta chain was recovered during a study of T cell repertoires in cytomegalovirus infection. At the level of the study: HLA-C-restricted CMV epitopes, recently identified, and well-studied HLA-B-restricted ones were used by the study.

The table lists this clonotype with a few counts. Its antigen is not identified. Each CDR3 protein gets one entry after TCRdb re-called the reads with MiXCR. The sample has roughly 990,000 distinct CDR3 sequences, approximately 31% seen once; the top ten hold around 15%. Whole-study findings and limits: Summed frequency of shared TCR beta families picked out CMV carriers who also had the relevant HLA. HLA-C-restricted CMV clonotypes gave the most frequent clonotype in two of eight donors.

This receptor was taken from a human donor in good health (CMV status not recorded). Some clones in this sample may be carry-over from other donors' samples. The specimen comprised cultured CD8+ T cells from PBMCs, sampled from culture after CMV antigen stimulation.

CDR3 loop: CALKGHEQFF. In nucleotides, the CDR3 is TGTGCCTTGAAGGGGCATGAGCAGTTCTTC. This chain links TRBV2 with TRBJ2-1; maybe TRBD1 (5 bases). Germline CDR1 reads SNHLY; CDR2 reads FYNNEI. There are 10 residues in the CDR3. Trimming removed 11 bases from V and 8 bases from J, with 10 bases in between.